The next 2 T cell receptor beta chains were all read from a single sample in a study of shared clonotypes between healthy human individuals. Positive CCR7 selection of CD45RO-negative cells yielded the naive CD8 cells, and terminally differentiated effector memory CD45RA+ cells were excluded. Sequencing was performed with immunoSEQ multiplex PCR; in TCRdb, only in-frame clones are kept and a portion is missing. The sample lists about 2 million clones, about 95% occurring once. Sequencing was performed on naive CD8+ T cells sorted from blood. These receptors were collected from a man in his late teens or twenties in good health.

This sequence joins TRBV2 and TRBJ1-4; no clear D gene. V dropped 4 bases and J dropped 1 base, with 7 bases sitting between them. The CDR3 contains 14 residues. CDR1 is SNHLY, CDR2 FYNNEI, per germline. This chain's CDR3 is CASSVYLTNEKLFF. In nucleotides, the CDR3 is TGTGCCAGCAGTGTATACCTAACTAATGAAAAACTGTTTTTT. Using reference TRBV2 and TRBJ1-4 for the parts outside the CDR3, the full variable domain is EPEVTQTPSHQVTQMGQEVILRCVPISNHLYFYWYRQILGQKVEFLVSFYNNEISEKSEIFDDQFSVERPDGSNFTLKIRSTKLEDSAMYFCASSVYLTNEKLFFGSGTQLSVL.

This rearrangement joins TRBV5-1 to TRBJ2-7; 8 bases map to TRBD2. Germline V gives CDR1 SGHRS, CDR2 YFSETQ. The CDR3 length is 15 residues. V lost 1 base, J lost 0 bases, and 3 bases stayed unmatched. DNA of the CDR3: TGCGCCAGCAGCTTGTTTGCGGGGGGCTCCTACGAGCAGTACTTC. It translates to CASSLFAGGSYEQYF. Full variable domain (rest looked up from reference TRBV5-1 and TRBJ2-7): KAGVTQTPRYLIKTRGQQVTLSCSPISGHRSVSWYQQTPGQGLQFLFEYFSETQRNKGNFPGRFSGRQFSNSRSEMNVSTLELGDSALYLCASSLFAGGSYEQYFGPGTRLTVT.